Following are 32 T cell receptor beta chains from one sample sequenced in a study of spatial heterogeneity in lung cancer. TCRdb recomputed calls from the 5' RACE reads with MiXCR, one row per CDR3 protein. This sample has roughly 18,000 distinct CDR3 sequences; under 20% occur once, and the top ten carry over 5%. Time point reported: blood at routine non-recurrence follow-up after resection. The sequences come from PBMCs, collected at follow-up. The receptors shown here come from a male donor with early-stage non-small cell lung cancer.

J is TRBJ2-1 and V is TRBV6-2 or TRBV6-3; TRBD1 might be the D (6 bases). The CDR3 length is 12 residues. V lost 6 bases and J lost 6, with 9 bases in between. Germline CDR1 MNHEY, CDR2 SVGEGT. The CDR3 sequence is CASRNRVNEQFF. The CDR3 DNA reads TGTGCCAGCAGAAACAGGGTCAATGAGCAGTTCTTC.

Sample share makes this clonotype medium-sized. This sequence joins TRBV14 and TRBJ2-1; 7 positions match TRBD1. V was clipped by 4 bases and J by 2 bases; unmatched bases: 8. This CDR3 has 16 residues. From germline, CDR1 is SGHDN and CDR2 FVKESK. CDR3 nucleotides: TGTGCCAGCAGCCCAGAGACAGGGACGCCCTACAATGAGCAGTTCTTC. This codes for CASSPETGTPYNEQFF.

The chain is built from TRBV24-1 and TRBJ2-5; D might be TRBD1 (6 bases). Trimming pared 4 bases from V and 2 bases from J, leaving 13 bases between. The length of the CDR3 is 15 residues. The germline V gene has CDR1 KGHDR and CDR2 SFDVKD. The CDR3 bases are TGTGCCACCAGTGAGCCAGGGGACGTACAAGAGACCCAGTACTTC. Its translation is CATSEPGDVQETQYF.

The V and J genes are TRBV7-9 and TRBJ2-4; D uncertain. Germline assignment: CDR1 SEHNR and CDR2 FQNEAQ (reference sequence). With 1 base removed from V and 13 bases from J, the gap between germline ends came to 11 bases. CDR3 length: 12 residues. CDR3 bases: TGTGCCAGCAGCTTAGAAAGGGCAGCACAGTACTTC. It yields the protein CASSLERAAQYF.

This clonotype rates as medium-sized. V gene TRBV7-9 combines with J gene TRBJ2-7, with D maybe TRBD1 (6 bases). CDR3 length equals 14 residues. Germline V CDR1 and CDR2: SEHNR, FQNEAQ (reference sequence). V lost 3 bases and J lost 1, with 10 bases in between. The CDR3 bases are TGTGCCAGCAGCTTTGGACAGTCGTCCTACGAGCAGTACTTC. Translating gives CASSFGQSSYEQYF.

This chain links TRBV29-1 with TRBJ1-3; tentatively, D is TRBD1 (6 bases). The CDR3 covers 14 residues. Trimming stripped 4 bases from V and 2 bases from J, with 12 bases between. CDR1 and CDR2 (germline): SQVTM, ANQGSEA. CDR3 protein: CSVAYRDPGNTIYF. Written as DNA, the CDR3 is TGCAGCGTTGCCTACAGGGATCCTGGAAACACCATATATTTT. Based on the CDR3 plus reference TRBV29-1 and TRBJ1-3, the full variable domain is SAVISQKPSRDICQRGTSLTIQCQVDSQVTMMFWYRQQPGQSLTLIATANQGSEATYESGFVIDKFPISRPNLTFSTLTVSNMSPEDSSIYLCSVAYRDPGNTIYFGEGSWLTVV.

By proportion, this clonotype is medium-sized. J is TRBJ2-7 and V is TRBV10-3, with 7 bases matching TRBD1. CDR1 and CDR2 from the germline V gene are ENHRY and SYGVKD. The CDR3 runs 14 residues. Germline trimming cut 3 bases from V and 3 bases from J; bases unmatched to any gene: 5. The CDR3 is CAISESGTDYEQYF. Written as DNA, the CDR3 is TGTGCCATCAGTGAATCCGGGACAGACTACGAGCAGTACTTC.

The V and J genes are TRBV7-2 and TRBJ2-7; D is perhaps TRBD2 (7 bases). V lost 2 bases and J lost 2, with 13 bases in between. CDR3 size: 15 residues. Germline V gives CDR1 SGHTA, CDR2 FQGNSA. This chain's CDR3 is CASSLMAGAAYEQYF. The CDR3 nucleotides are TGTGCCAGCAGCTTAATGGCGGGGGCAGCCTACGAGCAGTACTTC.

The chain has TRBV5-5 and TRBJ2-7; TRBD1 agrees at 9 bases. The CDR3 consists of 18 residues. With V trimmed by 1 base and J by 3 bases, 14 bases remained unmatched. Germline loops: CDR1 SGHKS, CDR2 YYEKEE (reference sequence). The CDR3, as DNA: TGTGCCAGCAGCTTGTTTTTTGGGTGGACAGGGGAGAGCTACGAGCAGTACTTC. It encodes CASSLFFGWTGESYEQYF. The full variable domain, rest sourced from reference TRBV5-5 and TRBJ2-7, is DAGVTQSPTHLIKTRGQQVTLRCSPISGHKSVSWYQQVLGQGPQFIFQYYEKEERGRGNFPDRFSARQFPNYSSELNVNALLLGDSALYLCASSLFFGWTGESYEQYFGPGTRLTVT.

This clonotype showed up just a few times. J is TRBJ2-6 and V is TRBV6-6, with TRBD2 identical over 7 bases. The CDR3 is made up of 15 amino acids. From germline, CDR1 is MNHNY and CDR2 SVGAGI (reference sequence). V lost 6 bases to trimming and J lost 0 bases; unmatched junction nucleotides: 2. CDR3 protein: CASSGGFSGANVLTF. DNA for the CDR3: TGTGCCAGCAGCGGGGGGTTCTCTGGGGCCAACGTCCTGACTTTC.

This clonotype is categorized as medium-sized. The V gene is TRBV18, the J gene TRBJ2-5; D is unresolved. V gave up 1 base and J gave up 3 bases, with 6 bases separating them. CDR1 is KGHSH, CDR2 LQKENI, per germline. The length of the CDR3 is 13 residues. The CDR3 loop reads CASSPRGKETQYF. The DNA of the CDR3 is TGTGCCAGCTCACCACGTGGGAAAGAGACCCAGTACTTC.

This clonotype is judged large (0.1 to 1%). This chain links TRBV7-2 with TRBJ2-7, with unresolved D. CDR1 and CDR2 from the germline V gene are SGHTA and FQGNSA. Trimming took off 0 bases at V and 2 bases at J, with 8 bases between the two ends. CDR3 length equals 14 residues. The CDR3 region has the DNA TGTGCCAGCAGCTTAGCGCGAGGTGCCTACGAGCAGTACTTC. Its protein is CASSLARGAYEQYF.

This clonotype was seen a handful of times. The chain couples TRBV4-1 to TRBJ2-1, with TRBD2 matching 7 bases. V lost 0 bases to trimming and J lost 8 bases; unmatched junction nucleotides: 7. Germline V gene lookup returns CDR1 MGHRA and CDR2 YSYEKL. The CDR3 length is 15 residues. CDR3 DNA: TGCGCCAGCAGCCAAGAATGGGGGGGTGTTTATGAGCAGTTCTTC. Protein product: CASSQEWGGVYEQFF.

The table lists this clonotype with many counts. The chain recombines TRBV9 with TRBJ2-7; no reliable D call. The V end lost 0 bases, the J end lost 5 bases, and 15 bases lay between the germline ends. CDR1 and CDR2 from the germline V gene are SGDLS and YYNGEE. There are 15 residues in the CDR3. CDR3 coding DNA: TGTGCCAGCAGCGTAGATTCCAGTCTTGAGGACGAGCAGTACTTC. Its protein product is CASSVDSSLEDEQYF. The whole variable domain, filled in from reference TRBV9 and TRBJ2-7, reads DSGVTQTPKHLITATGQRVTLRCSPRSGDLSVYWYQQSLDQGLQFLIQYYNGEERAKGNILERFSAQQFPDLHSELNLSSLELGDSALYFCASSVDSSLEDEQYFGPGTRLTVT.

This clonotype was found many times. The gene calls are TRBV14 and TRBJ1-6; tentatively, D is TRBD1 (6 bases). The V gene's germline CDR1 is SGHDN and CDR2 FVKESK. The CDR3 is 13 amino acids. CDR3 sequence: CATQGSYNSPLHF. In DNA, the CDR3 is TGTGCGACCCAGGGGTCCTATAATTCACCCCTCCACTTT.

This clonotype was recorded a few times. The chain couples TRBV5-1 to TRBJ2-3; 7 nucleotides line up with TRBD1. Germline V lookup: CDR1 SGHRS, CDR2 YFSETQ. After removal of 5 bases from V and 4 bases from J, the junction contained 16 bases not matched to a gene. This CDR3 region has 17 residues. This CDR3 is CASSSRGWTTRADTQYF. The CDR3 region has the DNA TGCGCCAGCAGTTCCAGGGGGTGGACGACCCGGGCAGATACGCAGTATTTT.

The chain uses TRBV7-3 and TRBJ1-1; D gene ambiguous. Trimming removed 5 bases from V and 0 bases from J, with 7 bases in between. The V gene's germline CDR1 is SGHTA and CDR2 FQGTGA. This CDR3 is built from 13 residues. The CDR3 nucleotides read TGTGCCAGCAGCCTCAGGATGAACACTGAAGCTTTCTTT. Translation: CASSLRMNTEAFF.

This clonotype was seen more than once but under ten times. The chain has TRBV18 and TRBJ1-1; D call uncertain. Trimming took off 2 bases at V and 5 bases at J, with 9 bases between the two ends. The length of the CDR3 is 13 residues. Per the germline V gene, CDR1 is KGHSH and CDR2 is LQKENI. The CDR3 DNA reads TGTGCCAGCTCACCATTGGAGAGGACTGAAGCTTTCTTT. This sequence encodes CASSPLERTEAFF.

This clonotype has more than one count but fewer than ten. V and J are TRBV30 and TRBJ1-2; D unresolved. The germline gives CDR1 GTSNPN, CDR2 SVGIG (reference sequence). The V and J ends lost 0 bases and 8 bases respectively, with 16 bases between them. CDR3 length: 14 amino acids. CDR3 region: CAWSVTWGGFGYTF. The CDR3 bases are TGTGCCTGGAGTGTAACCTGGGGAGGTTTCGGCTACACCTTC.

Relative to its sample, this clonotype is medium-sized. The V call is TRBV7-9, the J call TRBJ1-2, with a possible D match to TRBD1 (5 bases). This CDR3 contains 14 residues. The V end lost 5 bases, the J end lost 0 bases, and 10 bases lay between the germline ends. Germline CDR1 reads SEHNR; CDR2 reads FQNEAQ (reference sequence). DNA for the CDR3: TGTGCCAGCAGCCCTGGGGGGGCTAACTATGGCTACACCTTC. Translating gives CASSPGGANYGYTF.

This clonotype has a count of ten or more. This chain uses TRBV20-1 with TRBJ2-7; weak D call: TRBD1 (6 bases). Germline CDR1 reads DFQATT; CDR2 reads SNEGSKA (reference sequence). The length of the CDR3 is 11 residues. The CDR3 is CSGTFSYEQYF. The CDR3 bases are TGCAGCGGGACATTCAGCTACGAGCAGTACTTC.

By share, this clonotype counts as medium-sized. This chain connects TRBV4-3 to TRBJ2-7, with 11 bases lining up with TRBD2. The length of the CDR3 is 17 residues. Trimming took 0 bases from V and 1 from J; bases not matched to a gene: 5. In germline, CDR1 is LGHNA, CDR2 YSLEER. In DNA, the CDR3 is TGCGCCAGCAGCCAAGATTTGGGACTAGCGGTATCCTACGAGCAGTACTTC. Protein product: CASSQDLGLAVSYEQYF.

In this sample, this clonotype is medium-sized. The chain carries TRBV11-2 and TRBJ1-1; no clear D. Per the germline V gene, CDR1 is SGHAT and CDR2 is FQNNGV. This CDR3 is built from 14 residues. Trimming left V 1 base short and J 1 base short, with 7 bases between. For the CDR3, the DNA is TGTGCCAGCAGCTTAGTTGGCCGGAACACTGAAGCTTTCTTT. It specifies CASSLVGRNTEAFF.

The genes are TRBV20-1 and TRBJ2-7, with 13 bases lining up with TRBD2. The CDR3 is 14 amino acids. Germline trimming cut 6 bases from V and 3 bases from J; bases unmatched to any gene: 5. Germline V lookup: CDR1 DFQATT, CDR2 SNEGSKA (reference sequence). Here the CDR3 reads CSATGLAGLYEQYF. The CDR3 DNA follows: TGCAGTGCAACGGGACTAGCGGGGCTCTACGAGCAGTACTTC.

This clonotype was found many times. The V and J genes are TRBV5-6 and TRBJ2-3; no firm D call. The germline gives CDR1 SGHDT, CDR2 YYEEEE. The CDR3 totals 13 residues. The V and J ends lost 5 bases and 0 bases respectively, with 7 bases between them. For the CDR3, the DNA is TGTGCCAGCAGTCGGGTCAGCACAGATACGCAGTATTTT. Translation gives CASSRVSTDTQYF.

CDR3 DNA sequence: TGTGCCAGCAGGGGACTTCGACAGACGAACACTGAAGCTTTCTTT. This translates into CASRGLRQTNTEAFF. The gene calls are TRBV7-9 and TRBJ1-1, with D tentatively TRBD1 (5 bases). V dropped 6 bases and J dropped 1 base, with 15 bases sitting between them. The CDR3 runs 15 residues. Germline values: CDR1 SEHNR, CDR2 FQNEAQ (reference sequence). Filled out from reference TRBV7-9 and TRBJ1-1, the complete variable domain reads DTGVSQNPRHKITKRGQNVTFRCDPISEHNRLYWYRQTLGQGPEFLTYFQNEAQLEKSRLLSDRFSAERPKGSFSTLEIQRTEQGDSAMYLCASRGLRQTNTEAFFGQGTRLTVV.

This rearrangement joins TRBV4-2 to TRBJ2-5; 9 bases match TRBD2. The length of the CDR3 is 15 residues. Germline trimming cut 1 base from V and 5 bases from J; bases unmatched to any gene: 5. Germline V gives CDR1 LGHNA, CDR2 YNFKEQ. In nucleotides, the CDR3 is TGTGCCAGCAGCCAAGCGTGGACTAGCGATGAGACCCAGTACTTC. This codes for CASSQAWTSDETQYF.

This clonotype is categorized as medium-sized. V is TRBV2 and J is TRBJ1-2; D not certain. Germline CDR1 and CDR2: SNHLY and FYNNEI. CDR3 size: 14 residues. Trimming shortened V by 0 bases and J by 4 bases, and 9 bases separated the two germline ends. CDR3 coding DNA: TGTGCCAGCAGTGAAGCGCTTCTAGGCTATGGCTACACCTTC. Translating gives CASSEALLGYGYTF.

DNA of the CDR3: TGCGCCAGCAGCCATGTGGGGGAGCCCTACAATGAGCAGTTCTTC. Its translation: CASSHVGEPYNEQFF. The rearrangement joins TRBV4-3 to TRBJ2-1, with D perhaps assigned TRBD1 or TRBD2 (5 bases each). Between the trimmed V and J ends, which lost 3 bases and 2 bases, there was a span of 11 bases. Germline CDR1 is LGHNA and CDR2 is YSLEER. The CDR3 is 15 residues long.

This clonotype counts as medium-sized (0.01 to 0.1%). The chain links TRBV6-1 to TRBJ2-2, with D possibly being TRBD1 (6 bases). The CDR3 is 15 residues long. V gave up 9 bases and J gave up 0 bases, with 14 bases separating them. Germline V gene lookup returns CDR1 MNHNS and CDR2 SASEGT. CDR3 protein: CASHPGTSNTGELFF. Here the CDR3 DNA reads TGTGCCAGTCACCCCGGGACATCGAACACCGGGGAGCTGTTTTTT.

Judged by abundance, this clonotype is medium-sized. The J gene is TRBJ1-6, the V gene TRBV7-2; D not resolved. Looked up from germline, CDR1 is SGHTA and CDR2 is FQGNSA. The CDR3 extends over 15 amino acids. V lost 0 bases to trimming and J lost 10 bases, with 13 bases between them. Here the CDR3 reads CASSLARALGSPLHF. The CDR3 bases are TGTGCCAGCAGCTTAGCCCGGGCTCTGGGGTCACCCCTCCACTTT.

In this sample, this clonotype turned up many times. This rearrangement joins TRBV10-2 to TRBJ1-1; D possibly corresponds to TRBD1 (5 bases). Germline V lookup: CDR1 WSHSY, CDR2 SAAADI. This CDR3 contains 14 residues. The V gene lost 6 bases and the J gene lost 1 base, with 12 bases spanning the gap. CDR3 coding DNA: TGCGCCAGCAGGCCGGGACCGTCGAACACTGAAGCTTTCTTT. Residues: CASRPGPSNTEAFF.